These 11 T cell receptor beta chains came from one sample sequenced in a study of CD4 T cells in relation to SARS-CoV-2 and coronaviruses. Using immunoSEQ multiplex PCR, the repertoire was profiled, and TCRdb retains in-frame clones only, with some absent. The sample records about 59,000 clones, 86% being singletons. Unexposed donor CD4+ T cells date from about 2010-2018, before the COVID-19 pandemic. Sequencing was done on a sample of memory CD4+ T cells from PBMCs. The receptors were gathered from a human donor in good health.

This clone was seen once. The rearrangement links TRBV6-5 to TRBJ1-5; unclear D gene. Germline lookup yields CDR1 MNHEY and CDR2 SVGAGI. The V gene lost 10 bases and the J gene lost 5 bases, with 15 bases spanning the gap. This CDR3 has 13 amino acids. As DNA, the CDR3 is TGTGCCACGCAGATCCAGTATTATCAGCCCCAGCATTTT. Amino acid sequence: CATQIQYYQPQHF.

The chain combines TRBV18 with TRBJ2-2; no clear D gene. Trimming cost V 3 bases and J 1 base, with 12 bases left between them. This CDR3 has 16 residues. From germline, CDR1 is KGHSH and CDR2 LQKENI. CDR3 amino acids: CASSPSPRENTGELFF. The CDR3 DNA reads TGTGCCAGCTCACCCTCCCCGAGAGAGAACACCGGGGAGCTGTTTTTT.

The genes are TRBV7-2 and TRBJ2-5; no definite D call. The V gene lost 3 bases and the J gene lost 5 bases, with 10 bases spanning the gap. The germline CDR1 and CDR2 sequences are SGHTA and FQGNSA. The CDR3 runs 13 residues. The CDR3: CASSFKWGETQYF. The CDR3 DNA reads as TGTGCCAGCAGCTTCAAATGGGGTGAGACCCAGTACTTC. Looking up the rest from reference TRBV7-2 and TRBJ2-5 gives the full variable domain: GAGVSQSPSNKVTEKGKDVELRCDPISGHTALYWYRQSLGQGLEFLIYFQGNSAPDKSGLPSDRFSAERTGGSVSTLTIQRTQQEDSAVYLCASSFKWGETQYFGPGTRLLVL.

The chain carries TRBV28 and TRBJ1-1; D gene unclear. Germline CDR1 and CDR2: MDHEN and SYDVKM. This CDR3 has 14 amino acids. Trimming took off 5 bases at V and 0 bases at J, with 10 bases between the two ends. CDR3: CASSLRTVNTEAFF. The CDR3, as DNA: TGTGCCAGCAGTCTAAGGACGGTGAACACTGAAGCTTTCTTT. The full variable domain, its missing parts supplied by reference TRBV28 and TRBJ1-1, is DVKVTQSSRYLVKRTGEKVFLECVQDMDHENMFWYRQDPGLGLRLIYFSYDVKMKEKGDIPEGYSVSREKKERFSLILESASTNQTSMYLCASSLRTVNTEAFFGQGTRLTVV.

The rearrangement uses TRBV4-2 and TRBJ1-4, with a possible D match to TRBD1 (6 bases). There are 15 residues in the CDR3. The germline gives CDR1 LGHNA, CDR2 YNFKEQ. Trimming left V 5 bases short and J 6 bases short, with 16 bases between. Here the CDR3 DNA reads TGTGCCAGCAGCATAACGGGACACCAGGATGAAAAACTGTTTTTT. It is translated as CASSITGHQDEKLFF.

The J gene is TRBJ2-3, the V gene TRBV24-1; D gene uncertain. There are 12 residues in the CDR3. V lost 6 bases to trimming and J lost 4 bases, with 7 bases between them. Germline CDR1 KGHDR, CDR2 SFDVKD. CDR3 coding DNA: TGTGCCACCAGTCGGAGCCCAGATACGCAGTATTTT. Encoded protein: CATSRSPDTQYF.

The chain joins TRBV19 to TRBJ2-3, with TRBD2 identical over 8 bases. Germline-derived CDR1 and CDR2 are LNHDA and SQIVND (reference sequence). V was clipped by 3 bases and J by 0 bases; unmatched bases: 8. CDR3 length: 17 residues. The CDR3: CASSMATSGGSTDTQYF. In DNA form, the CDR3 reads TGTGCCAGTAGTATGGCAACTAGCGGAGGAAGCACAGATACGCAGTATTTT.

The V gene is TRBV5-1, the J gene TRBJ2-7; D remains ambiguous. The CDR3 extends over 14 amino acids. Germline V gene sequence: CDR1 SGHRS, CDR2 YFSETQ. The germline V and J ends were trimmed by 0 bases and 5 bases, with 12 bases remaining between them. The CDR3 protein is CASSLAVTQDEQYF. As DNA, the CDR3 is TGCGCCAGCAGCTTGGCGGTCACCCAGGACGAGCAGTACTTC.

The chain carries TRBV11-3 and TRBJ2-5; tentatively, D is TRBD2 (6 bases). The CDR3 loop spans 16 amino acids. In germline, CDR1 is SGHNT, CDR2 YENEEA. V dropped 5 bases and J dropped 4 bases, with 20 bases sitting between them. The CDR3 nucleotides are TGTGCCAGCAGCCTCCTTGGCGGCGGGGTGGGAGAGACCCAGTACTTC. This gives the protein CASSLLGGGVGETQYF.

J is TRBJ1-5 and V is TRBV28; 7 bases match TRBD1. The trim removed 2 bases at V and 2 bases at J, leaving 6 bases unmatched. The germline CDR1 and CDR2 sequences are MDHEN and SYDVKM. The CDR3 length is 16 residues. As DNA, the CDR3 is TGTGCCAGCAGTTTAGTGGCAGGGGGAGGCAATCAGCCCCAGCATTTT. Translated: CASSLVAGGGNQPQHF.

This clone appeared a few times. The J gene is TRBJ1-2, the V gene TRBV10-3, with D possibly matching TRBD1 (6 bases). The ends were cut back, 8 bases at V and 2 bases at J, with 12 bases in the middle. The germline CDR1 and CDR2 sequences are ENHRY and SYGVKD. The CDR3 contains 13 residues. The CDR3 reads CAIGPGTNYGYTF. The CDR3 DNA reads TGTGCCATCGGTCCAGGGACAAACTATGGCTACACCTTC.